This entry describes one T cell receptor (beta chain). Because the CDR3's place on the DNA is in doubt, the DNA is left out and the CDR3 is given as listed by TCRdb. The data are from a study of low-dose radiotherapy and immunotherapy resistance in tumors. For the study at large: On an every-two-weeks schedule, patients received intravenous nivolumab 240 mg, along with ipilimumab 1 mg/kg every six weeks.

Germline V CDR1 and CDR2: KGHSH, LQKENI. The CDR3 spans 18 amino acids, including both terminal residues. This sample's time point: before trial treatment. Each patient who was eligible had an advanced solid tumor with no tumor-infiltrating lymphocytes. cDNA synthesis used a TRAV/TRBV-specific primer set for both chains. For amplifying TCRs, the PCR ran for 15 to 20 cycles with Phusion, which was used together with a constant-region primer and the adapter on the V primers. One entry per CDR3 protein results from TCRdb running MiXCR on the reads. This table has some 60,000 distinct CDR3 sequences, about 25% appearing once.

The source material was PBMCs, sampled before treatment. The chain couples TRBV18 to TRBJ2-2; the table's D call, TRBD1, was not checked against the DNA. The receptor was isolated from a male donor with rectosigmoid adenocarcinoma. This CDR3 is CASSPLRGKLTGELFFFF.